This entry lists 11 T cell receptor beta chains sequenced from one sample in a study of blood T cell repertoires in COVID-19. The protocol was immunoSEQ multiplex PCR, while the TCRdb copy is restricted to in-frame clones and leaves out a portion. Of approximately 300,000 clones in the sample, around 90% were seen once. The sequenced sample consisted of peripheral blood. The source is a man between 18 and 29 years old who had recovered from COVID-19.

The rearrangement uses TRBV18 and TRBJ2-7; D perhaps matches TRBD2 (6 bases). V was clipped by 8 bases and J by 3 bases, with 11 bases between them. This CDR3 has 12 residues. Germline values: CDR1 KGHSH, CDR2 LQKENI. The DNA for the CDR3 is TGTGCCAGCCGTGGGACTGACTACGAGCAGTACTTC. Translated, it gives CASRGTDYEQYF.

V is TRBV5-1 and J is TRBJ2-7; no firm D call. This CDR3 comprises 14 residues. Germline V gene lookup returns CDR1 SGHRS and CDR2 YFSETQ. The V end lost 0 bases, the J end lost 6 bases, and 13 bases lay between the germline ends. Here the CDR3 reads CASSLVVGWAEQYF. CDR3 DNA sequence: TGCGCCAGCAGCTTGGTCGTCGGTTGGGCCGAGCAGTACTTC.

As concerns this clone: In the same sample, other DNA sequences code for this CDR3. The chain employs TRBV6-5 and TRBJ2-7; TRBD1 aligns across 10 bases. With V trimmed by 2 bases and J by 3 bases, 4 bases remained unmatched. Germline values: CDR1 MNHEY, CDR2 SVGAGI. The CDR3 is 15 residues long. The chain's CDR3 is CASSYLGDRGYEQYF. The CDR3 DNA is TGTGCCAGCAGTTACCTGGGGGACAGGGGCTACGAGCAGTACTTC.

The V and J genes are TRBV14 and TRBJ2-3, with TRBD1 matching over 10 bases. The ends lost 4 bases at V and 2 bases at J; junction bases unmatched: 3. Germline V CDR1 and CDR2: SGHDN, FVKESK. The CDR3 spans 15 residues. CDR3 sequence (DNA): TGTGCCAGCAGCCGGGGGACAGGGGTCACAGATACGCAGTATTTT. Protein: CASSRGTGVTDTQYF.

The J gene is TRBJ1-6, the V gene TRBV14; 7 bases align to TRBD1. Unmatched junction bases numbered 7, after V lost 1 base and J lost 10 bases. Germline CDR1 reads SGHDN; CDR2 reads FVKESK. The CDR3 totals 15 residues. The CDR3 reads CASSQGPGGISPLHF. CDR3 DNA: TGTGCCAGCAGCCAAGGTCCAGGGGGGATCTCACCCCTCCACTTT.

This chain joins TRBV2 and TRBJ2-7; TRBD2 matches 7 bases. J lost 5 bases, V lost 7 bases, and 11 bases had no gene match. Germline V CDR1 and CDR2: SNHLY, FYNNEI. This CDR3 contains 14 residues. The CDR3 bases are TGTGCCAGCATCTGGGGGAGGGAGAGGAACGAGCAGTACTTC. Translation: CASIWGRERNEQYF.

The chain recombines TRBV6-5 with TRBJ2-4, with 8 bases lining up with TRBD1. The CDR3 runs 16 residues. V was clipped by 0 bases and J by 5 bases; unmatched bases: 6. Germline assignment: CDR1 MNHEY and CDR2 SVGAGI. CDR3 sequence reads: CASSYSPRTGQNIQYF. DNA for the CDR3: TGTGCCAGCAGTTACTCGCCTCGGACAGGGCAAAACATTCAGTACTTC.

V is TRBV7-2 and J is TRBJ1-1, with 9 nucleotides matching TRBD1. Looked up from germline, CDR1 is SGHTA and CDR2 is FQGNSA. The CDR3 is made up of 16 amino acids. Trimming took 5 bases from V and 0 from J; bases not matched to a gene: 7. The chain's CDR3 is CASSLRTGEMNTEAFF. The CDR3 DNA is TGTGCCAGCAGCCTCCGGACAGGGGAAATGAACACTGAAGCTTTCTTT.

The table lists this clone with a count of one. This rearrangement joins TRBV3-1 (or the pseudogene TRBV3-2) to TRBJ1-1; D remains ambiguous. The CDR3 has 14 residues. Trimming took off 1 base at V and 8 bases at J, with 14 bases between the two ends. The germline gives CDR1 LGHDT, CDR2 YNNKEL (reference sequence). The CDR3 DNA sequence: TGTGCCAGCAGCCAAGTAAGTTCGGGAGAAGAAGCTTTCTTT. This sequence encodes CASSQVSSGEEAFF.

This clone has more than one count but fewer than ten. The chain recombines TRBV14 with TRBJ1-1; no firm D call. Trimming cost V 1 base and J 4 bases, with 7 bases left between them. From germline, CDR1 is SGHDN and CDR2 FVKESK. The length of the CDR3 is 13 residues. The DNA of the CDR3 is TGTGCCAGCAGCCAAGTCTTCCCCACTGAAGCTTTCTTT. Amino acids: CASSQVFPTEAFF.

The V and J genes are TRBV5-4 and TRBJ2-2, with TRBD1 matching 8 bases. The CDR3 extends over 17 amino acids. Germline loops: CDR1 SGHNT, CDR2 YYREEE (reference sequence). V lost 1 base, J lost 0 bases, and 5 bases stayed unmatched. The CDR3 region has the DNA TGTGCCAGCAGCTTGCCCGGACAGGGCTCGAACACCGGGGAGCTGTTTTTT. It codes for CASSLPGQGSNTGELFF.